The subject of this entry is one TCR beta chain. These data are taken from a study of CD8 T cells in Susac syndrome. This CDR3 spans 14 amino acids. Germline CDR1 is GTSNPN and CDR2 is SVGIG (reference sequence). Trimming took off 2 bases at V and 0 bases at J, with 10 bases between the two ends. RNA totalling roughly 0.5 to 1 ug underwent reverse transcription with random hexamers. TCRdb redid the calling of the immunoSEQ multiplex PCR reads with MiXCR, one entry per CDR3 protein. Among approximately 120,000 distinct CDR3 sequences, 90% to 95% were seen once, and the ten largest hold roughly 0.091%. The source material was CD4+ T cells from PBMCs. The clonotype originates from a human donor in good health. This chain connects TRBV30 to TRBJ1-1; D unresolved. The CDR3 loop is CAWSRNSLNTEAFF. For the CDR3, the DNA is TGTGCCTGGAGTCGTAACAGTTTGAACACTGAAGCTTTCTTT.